This TCR beta chain originates from a study of siplizumab effects on memory and regulatory T cells. Regarding the study as a whole: Suppressive activity of Tregs proliferating in siplizumab cultures remained unconfirmed.

The CDR3 extends over 13 amino acids. The V end was cut by 6 bases, the J end by 4 bases, with 10 bases between. Germline CDR1 is WSHSY and CDR2 is SAAADI. TCRdb's copy holds only in-frame clones and misses some; the assay was immunoSEQ multiplex PCR. This table has some 100,000 clones, approximately 94% appearing once. Comment on this clone: What it recognizes is unknown.

Specimen: Tregs sorted from blood. The TCR comes from a human donor in good health. This sequence joins TRBV10-2 and TRBJ1-5; D is possibly TRBD1 (5 bases). The CDR3 spells CASRRQSNQPQHF. CDR3 nucleotide sequence: TGCGCCAGCAGACGACAGTCAAATCAGCCCCAGCATTTT.